The 17 T cell receptor beta chains below all came from one sample that was sequenced in a study of spatial heterogeneity in lung cancer. Each CDR3 protein gets one entry after TCRdb re-called the 5' RACE reads with MiXCR. Of tens of thousands of distinct CDR3 sequences listed, around 5.8% are singletons. Time point specified: sample taken at primary tumor resection. Whole RNA was taken from tumor, nontumor lung or frozen PBMC; it was then sequenced unsorted. This specimen consisted of PBMCs, obtained at surgery. All receptors come from a male donor with early-stage non-small cell lung cancer.

This clonotype was found many times. This chain joins TRBV6-2 or TRBV6-3 and TRBJ2-1; D unclear. V was shortened by 2 bases and J by 0 bases, with 8 bases between the two germline ends. CDR3 length: 15 residues. Germline V gene lookup returns CDR1 MNHEY and CDR2 SVGEGT. DNA for the CDR3: TGTGCCAGCAGTTACGGGCCCTACTCCTACAATGAGCAGTTCTTC. This sequence encodes CASSYGPYSYNEQFF.

In this sample, this clonotype turned up many times. The rearrangement links TRBV11-2 to TRBJ1-6; TRBD1 is a possible D gene (5 bases). Per germline, CDR1 SGHAT and CDR2 FQNNGV. Trimming removed 6 bases at V and 3 bases at J, with 21 bases between. There are 18 residues in the CDR3. As DNA, the CDR3 is TGTGCCAGCAGTCCCCTTCGGGCAGGGCCGAACTATAATTCACCCCTCCACTTT. Translated, it gives CASSPLRAGPNYNSPLHF.

This clonotype was seen many times. The chain carries TRBV10-3 and TRBJ1-4; TRBD1 matches 9 bases. With V trimmed by 2 bases and J by 5 bases, 0 bases remained unmatched. The CDR3 has 14 amino acids. Germline CDR1 is ENHRY and CDR2 is SYGVKD. The CDR3: CAISEGQGNEKLFF. CDR3 nucleotides: TGTGCCATCAGTGAGGGACAGGGGAATGAAAAACTGTTTTTT.

This clonotype was detected many times. The chain recombines TRBV28 with TRBJ1-5; TRBD1 matches at 10 bases. Germline lookup yields CDR1 MDHEN and CDR2 SYDVKM. The CDR3 covers 15 residues. The V segment lost 3 bases and the J segment 7 bases; nucleotides outside the gene matches: 6. The CDR3 DNA sequence: TGTGCCAGCAGTTTGGGACAGGGGTCAGGGCAGCCCCAGCATTTT. This codes for CASSLGQGSGQPQHF.

This clonotype was counted ten times or more. CDR3 sequence (DNA): TGTGCCTGGAGTCGGGACTATGGCTACACCTTC. It encodes CAWSRDYGYTF. The rearrangement uses TRBV30 and TRBJ1-2, with D unclear. Germline values: CDR1 GTSNPN, CDR2 SVGIG (reference sequence). Trimming left V 2 bases short and J 3 bases short, with 4 bases between. The CDR3 totals 11 residues. The variable domain in full, with the rest retrieved from reference TRBV30 and TRBJ1-2, is SQTIHQWPATLVQPVGSPLSLECTVEGTSNPNLYWYRQAAGRGLQLLFYSVGIGQISSEVPQNLSASRPQDRQFILSSKKLLLSDSGFYLCAWSRDYGYTFGSGTRLTVV.

In its sample, this clonotype was seen a few times. The chain combines TRBV11-3 with TRBJ1-4, with D possibly TRBD1 on 5 matching bases. CDR3 length equals 14 residues. Germline V gene lookup returns CDR1 SGHNT and CDR2 YENEEA. V shed 4 bases and J shed 8 bases, with 14 bases lying between them. CDR3 nucleotide sequence: TGTGCCAGCAGCTCAACAGGTTCGAGGGAAAAACTGTTTTTT. This codes for CASSSTGSREKLFF. Drawing the rest from reference TRBV11-3 and TRBJ1-4, the complete variable domain is EAGVVQSPRYKIIEKKQPVAFWCNPISGHNTLYWYLQNLGQGPELLIRYENEEAVDDSQLPKDRFSAERLKGVDSTLKIQPAELGDSAVYLCASSSTGSREKLFFGSGTQLSVL.

The chain is built from TRBV20-1 and TRBJ2-5; 9 bases line up with TRBD2. V was clipped by 5 bases and J by 4 bases; unmatched bases: 14. Looked up from germline, CDR1 is DFQATT and CDR2 is SNEGSKA (reference sequence). The CDR3 is made up of 16 amino acids. The CDR3 coding sequence is TGCAGTGCTTCCCCCCTCCGGCGGGGGGGCACAGAGACCCAGTACTTC. Encoded protein: CSASPLRRGGTETQYF.

The rearrangement uses TRBV7-8 and TRBJ2-1, with D tentatively TRBD1 or TRBD2 (5 bases each). In germline, CDR1 is SGHVS, CDR2 FQNEAQ. Between the trimmed V and J ends, which lost 5 bases and 8 bases, there was a span of 16 bases. The CDR3 totals 14 residues. CDR3 amino acids: CASSPQGRRDEQFF. CDR3 DNA: TGTGCCAGCAGCCCCCAGGGTCGGCGGGATGAGCAGTTCTTC.

This clonotype has ten or more counts. This rearrangement joins TRBV7-6 to TRBJ1-2; 9 nucleotides align to TRBD1. V shed 0 bases and J 7 bases; nucleotides not matched to a gene: 3. Germline loops: CDR1 SGHVS, CDR2 FNYEAQ. This CDR3 has 14 residues. CDR3 sequence: CASSLADRGGGYTF. As DNA, the CDR3 is TGTGCCAGCAGCTTAGCGGACAGGGGAGGTGGCTACACCTTC.

This clonotype was recorded at least ten times. The V call is TRBV7-2, the J call TRBJ1-5, with a tentative D call TRBD1 (6 bases). The V end was cut by 1 base, the J end by 3 bases, with 10 bases between. Germline CDR1 SGHTA, CDR2 FQGNSA. The CDR3 covers 15 residues. As DNA, the CDR3 is TGTGCCAGCAGCTTAGAGGGGGGGAACAATCAGCCCCAGCATTTT. This encodes CASSLEGGNNQPQHF.

In this sample, this clonotype turned up many times. The J gene is TRBJ2-5, the V gene TRBV6-6, with 16 bases identical to TRBD2. Germline-derived CDR1 and CDR2 are MNHNY and SVGAGI (reference sequence). The CDR3 has 17 residues. The J segment lost 5 bases and the V segment lost 5 bases, leaving 8 bases of the junction unmatched. The CDR3 coding sequence is TGTGCCAGCAGTACCGGGACTAGCGGGGGGGCCGGGGAGACCCAGTACTTC. Translation: CASSTGTSGGAGETQYF.

Many counts were recorded for this clonotype. The chain is built from TRBV7-9 and TRBJ2-6, with D possibly TRBD2 on 5 matching bases. V dropped 7 bases and J dropped 6 bases, with 13 bases sitting between them. The CDR3 runs to 14 residues. The germline V gene encodes CDR1 SEHNR and CDR2 FQNEAQ (reference sequence). The CDR3 loop is CASTNGGEANVLTF. The CDR3 DNA reads as TGTGCCAGCACGAACGGAGGCGAGGCCAACGTCCTGACTTTC. Full variable domain (outside the CDR3, taken from reference TRBV7-9 and TRBJ2-6): DTGVSQNPRHKITKRGQNVTFRCDPISEHNRLYWYRQTLGQGPEFLTYFQNEAQLEKSRLLSDRFSAERPKGSFSTLEIQRTEQGDSAMYLCASTNGGEANVLTFGAGSRLTVL.

This clonotype was seen many times. The chain combines TRBV12-3 or TRBV12-4 with TRBJ1-2, with TRBD1 matching over 7 bases. The CDR3 is made up of 13 amino acids. With V trimmed by 7 bases and J by 4 bases, 6 bases remained unmatched. CDR3 region: CASISTGTYGYTF. For the CDR3, the DNA is TGTGCCAGCATTTCGACAGGGACCTATGGCTACACCTTC.

This clonotype was seen repeatedly, ten times or more. The V call is TRBV15, the J call TRBJ2-2; a weak D match, TRBD1 (6 bases). The CDR3 runs 15 residues. The germline gives CDR1 LNHNV, CDR2 YYDKDF (reference sequence). Trimming left V 3 bases short and J 8 bases short, with 16 bases between. CDR3 protein: CATSRETGNLGELFF. The CDR3 nucleotides read TGTGCCACCAGCAGGGAAACAGGGAATTTAGGGGAGCTGTTTTTT.

This clonotype was found many times. This rearrangement joins TRBV5-1 to TRBJ2-7; unclear D gene. The V and J ends lost 1 base and 7 bases respectively, with 21 bases between them. This CDR3 has 16 residues. CDR1 and CDR2 from the germline V gene are SGHRS and YFSETQ. CDR3 in DNA: TGCGCCAGCAGCTTGTTGTCACAGAGCCTCTCAGGAGAGCAGTACTTC. Translation: CASSLLSQSLSGEQYF. Full variable domain (missing parts from reference TRBV5-1 and TRBJ2-7): KAGVTQTPRYLIKTRGQQVTLSCSPISGHRSVSWYQQTPGQGLQFLFEYFSETQRNKGNFPGRFSGRQFSNSRSEMNVSTLELGDSALYLCASSLLSQSLSGEQYFGPGTRLTVT.

This clonotype was seen many times. This chain uses TRBV5-1 with TRBJ2-5; 7 bases match TRBD2. This CDR3 is built from 14 residues. Per the germline V gene, CDR1 is SGHRS and CDR2 is YFSETQ. V trimming: 3 bases; J trimming: 5 bases; junction bases outside the gene matches: 7. The CDR3 nucleotides are TGCGCCAGCAGCTCTTGGACTAGGGAGGAGACCCAGTACTTC. Protein sequence: CASSSWTREETQYF.

This clonotype was seen only a few times. This sequence joins TRBV10-3 and TRBJ2-2; D might be TRBD2 (6 bases). The CDR3 runs to 14 residues. Trimming pared 7 bases from V and 3 bases from J, leaving 12 bases between. From germline, CDR1 is ENHRY and CDR2 SYGVKD. Here the CDR3 DNA reads TGTGCCATCACCCAACGGAGGGACACCGGGGAGCTGTTTTTT. Residues: CAITQRRDTGELFF.